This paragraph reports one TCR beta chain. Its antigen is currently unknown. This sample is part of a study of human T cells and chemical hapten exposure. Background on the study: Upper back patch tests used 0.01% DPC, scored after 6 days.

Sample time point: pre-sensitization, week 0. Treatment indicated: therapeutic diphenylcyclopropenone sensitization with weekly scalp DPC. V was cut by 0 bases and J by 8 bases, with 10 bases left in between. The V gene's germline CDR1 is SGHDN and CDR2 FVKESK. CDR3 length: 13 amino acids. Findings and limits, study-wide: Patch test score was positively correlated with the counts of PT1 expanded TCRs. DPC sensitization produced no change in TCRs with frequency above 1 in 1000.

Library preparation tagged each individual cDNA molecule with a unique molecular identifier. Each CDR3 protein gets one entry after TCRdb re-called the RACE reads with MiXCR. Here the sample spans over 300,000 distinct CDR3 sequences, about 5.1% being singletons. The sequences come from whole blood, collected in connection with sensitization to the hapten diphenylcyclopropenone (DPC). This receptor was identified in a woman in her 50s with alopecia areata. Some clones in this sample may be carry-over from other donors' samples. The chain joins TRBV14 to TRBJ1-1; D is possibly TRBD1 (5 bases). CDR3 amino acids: CASSQDLAGEAFF. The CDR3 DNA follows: TGTGCCAGCAGCCAAGATCTGGCAGGGGAAGCTTTCTTT.